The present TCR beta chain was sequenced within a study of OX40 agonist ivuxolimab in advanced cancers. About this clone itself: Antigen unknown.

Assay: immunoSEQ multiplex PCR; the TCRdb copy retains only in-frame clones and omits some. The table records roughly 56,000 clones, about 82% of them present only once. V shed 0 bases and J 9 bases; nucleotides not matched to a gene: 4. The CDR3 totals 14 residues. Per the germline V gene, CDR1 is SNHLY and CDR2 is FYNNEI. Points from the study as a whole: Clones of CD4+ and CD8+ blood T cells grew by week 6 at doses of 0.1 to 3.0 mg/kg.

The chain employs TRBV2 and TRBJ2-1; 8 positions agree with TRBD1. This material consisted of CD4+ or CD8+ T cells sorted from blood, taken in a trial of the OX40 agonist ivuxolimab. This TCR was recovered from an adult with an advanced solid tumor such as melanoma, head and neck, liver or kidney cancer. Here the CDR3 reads CASSEALQGGEQFF. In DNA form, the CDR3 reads TGTGCCAGCAGTGAAGCTCTACAGGGGGGTGAGCAGTTCTTC.